A selection of T cell receptor beta chains follows, all from one sample in a study of regulatory T cells in long-lasting Graves disease. TCRdb reprocessed the multiplex PCR reads via MiXCR and lists one record per CDR3 protein. The table lists 400,000 to 450,000 distinct CDR3 sequences, about 15% of them singletons, with over 15% in the top ten. This sample was also put to use in a study of T cells in Graves' hyperthyroidism and ophthalmopathy.

The sample consisted of peripheral blood mononuclear cells (PBMCs), taken at new diagnosis, from a patient treated with antithyroid drugs. The origin of the receptors is a woman in her twenties or thirties with Graves disease. Each CDR3 is given with its conserved first and last residue. D genes are given only for firm matches. A row's size may be missing; if present it is once, few, many or a size class.

v_call: TRBV10-3; j_call: TRBJ2-5; d_call: TRBD1; clone_size: few; cdr3_nt: TGTGCCATCAGTCCCAGGGGGCGATGGGAGACCCAGTACTTC; cdr3_aa: CAISPRGRWETQYF
v_call: TRBV7-2; j_call: TRBJ1-1; d_call: NA; clone_size: many; cdr3_nt: TGTGCCAGCAGCTTCTGGAAAGCTTTCTTT; cdr3_aa: CASSFWKAFF
v_call: TRBV4-1; j_call: TRBJ1-2; d_call: NA; clone_size: few; cdr3_nt: TGCGCCAGCAGCCAGGGAGGCGGATACTATGGCTACACCTTC; cdr3_aa: CASSQGGGYYGYTF
v_call: TRBV12-3/TRBV12-4; j_call: TRBJ2-1; d_call: NA; clone_size: few; cdr3_nt: TGTGCCAGCAGTTTACTGGGAGGCTACAATGAGCAGTTCTTC; cdr3_aa: CASSLLGGYNEQFF
v_call: TRBV20-1; j_call: TRBJ2-3; d_call: TRBD1; clone_size: few; cdr3_nt: TGCAGTGCTATGGACAGGGCGGGCACAGATACGCAGTATTTT; cdr3_aa: CSAMDRAGTDTQYF
v_call: TRBV12-3/TRBV12-4; j_call: TRBJ2-3; d_call: TRBD2; clone_size: many; cdr3_nt: TGTGCCAGCAGTTTACTACTAGCGAACACAGATACGCAGTATTTT; cdr3_aa: CASSLLLANTDTQYF
v_call: TRBV18; j_call: TRBJ2-3; d_call: NA; clone_size: many; cdr3_nt: TGTGCCAGCTCACCACAGAGGGGGGGCACAGATACGCAGTATTTT; cdr3_aa: CASSPQRGGTDTQYF
v_call: TRBV12-3/TRBV12-4; j_call: TRBJ2-1; d_call: NA; clone_size: many; cdr3_nt: TGTGCCAGCTCCCAAATTCCCGGCGATGAGCAGTTCTTC; cdr3_aa: CASSQIPGDEQFF
v_call: TRBV13; j_call: TRBJ2-3; d_call: NA; clone_size: many; cdr3_nt: TGTGCCAGCAGCTTAGGCCTCTCCGAGGGCCGGGCAGATACGCAGTATTTT; cdr3_aa: CASSLGLSEGRADTQYF
v_call: TRBV29-1; j_call: TRBJ2-7; d_call: TRBD1; clone_size: NA; cdr3_nt: TGCAGCGTTGAAGATCCAGGGGGCGGGTACGAGCAGTACTTC; cdr3_aa: CSVEDPGGGYEQYF
v_call: TRBV4-1; j_call: TRBJ1-5; d_call: NA; clone_size: few; cdr3_nt: TGCGCCAGCAGCCAAGTCGCGGCTCCTAGCAATCAGCCCCAGCATTTT; cdr3_aa: CASSQVAAPSNQPQHF
v_call: TRBV5-1; j_call: TRBJ2-7; d_call: TRBD1; clone_size: many; cdr3_nt: TGCGCCAGCAGCTTGGGACAGGGCTTTGTGAGCAGCTCCTACGAGCAGTACTTC; cdr3_aa: CASSLGQGFVSSSYEQYF
v_call: TRBV12-3/TRBV12-4; j_call: TRBJ1-5; d_call: NA; clone_size: few; cdr3_nt: TGTGCCAGCAGCAAGGGGGGTTCGGCTCAGCCCCAGCATTTT; cdr3_aa: CASSKGGSAQPQHF
v_call: TRBV10-3; j_call: TRBJ2-2; d_call: NA; clone_size: many; cdr3_nt: TGTGCCATCAGTGAAAACAGTCGGGAGCTGTTTTTT; cdr3_aa: CAISENSRELFF
v_call: TRBV12-3/TRBV12-4; j_call: TRBJ1-1; d_call: NA; clone_size: many; cdr3_nt: TGTGCCAGCAGTTATCGGACCGCGGCGGCTTTCTTT; cdr3_aa: CASSYRTAAAFF
v_call: TRBV9; j_call: TRBJ1-2; d_call: TRBD1; clone_size: NA; cdr3_nt: TGTGCCAGCAGCCCTGGGACAGAGAGCCCCTATGGCTACACCTTC; cdr3_aa: CASSPGTESPYGYTF
v_call: TRBV30; j_call: TRBJ2-3; d_call: NA; clone_size: many; cdr3_nt: TGTGCCTGGTCCCTGGGACCAACAGGAACAGATACGCAGTATTTT; cdr3_aa: CAWSLGPTGTDTQYF
v_call: TRBV6-1; j_call: TRBJ2-3; d_call: NA; clone_size: NA; cdr3_nt: TGTGCCAGCAGGACGAGCGGGCCCAGCACAGATACGCAGTATTTT; cdr3_aa: CASRTSGPSTDTQYF
v_call: TRBV28; j_call: TRBJ1-1; d_call: TRBD1; clone_size: many; cdr3_nt: TGTGCCAGCACCCCCGGGAGACAGGGCCAAAAAGCTTTCTTT; cdr3_aa: CASTPGRQGQKAFF
v_call: TRBV27; j_call: TRBJ2-6; d_call: NA; clone_size: few; cdr3_nt: TGTGCCAGCAGTTTAGCCCCCCCTGGGGCCAACGTCCTGACTTTC; cdr3_aa: CASSLAPPGANVLTF
v_call: TRBV19; j_call: TRBJ2-3; d_call: TRBD2; clone_size: NA; cdr3_nt: TGTGCCACCAGAGTGGCGGGAGAGGCACGGGTCACAGATACGCAGTATTTT; cdr3_aa: CATRVAGEARVTDTQYF
v_call: TRBV29-1; j_call: TRBJ2-5; d_call: NA; clone_size: many; cdr3_nt: TGCAGCGTTGAGGCACGGCCAGAGACCCAGTACTTC; cdr3_aa: CSVEARPETQYF
v_call: TRBV6-2/TRBV6-3; j_call: TRBJ1-2; d_call: NA; clone_size: NA; cdr3_nt: TGTGCCAGCAGTTACTCCGGACCTTGGGGCTATGGCTACACCTTC; cdr3_aa: CASSYSGPWGYGYTF
v_call: TRBV14; j_call: TRBJ2-3; d_call: NA; clone_size: once; cdr3_nt: TGTGCCAGCAGCCAGCGGACCCCTATCGGTACAGATACGCAGTATTTT; cdr3_aa: CASSQRTPIGTDTQYF
v_call: TRBV18; j_call: TRBJ1-3; d_call: NA; clone_size: many; cdr3_nt: TGTGCCAGCTCACCACTAAGGACGGGCTCTGGAAACACCATATATTTT; cdr3_aa: CASSPLRTGSGNTIYF
v_call: TRBV14; j_call: TRBJ2-7; d_call: TRBD2; clone_size: many; cdr3_nt: TGTGCCAGCAGCCAAGCTAGCGGAGCCCTTTACGAGCAGTACTTC; cdr3_aa: CASSQASGALYEQYF
v_call: TRBV27; j_call: TRBJ2-5; d_call: TRBD2; clone_size: few; cdr3_nt: TGTGCCAGCAGTTTATCAATAATAGCGGGAGTAGAGACCCAGTACTTC; cdr3_aa: CASSLSIIAGVETQYF
v_call: TRBV6-2/TRBV6-3; j_call: TRBJ2-2; d_call: NA; clone_size: NA; cdr3_nt: TGTGCCAGCAGTTACTACTCGGGGGACGGGGAGCTGTTTTTT; cdr3_aa: CASSYYSGDGELFF
v_call: TRBV13; j_call: TRBJ2-7; d_call: NA; clone_size: many; cdr3_nt: TGTGCCAGCAGCTTTGGGTATAGTTTCTCCTACGAGCAGTACTTC; cdr3_aa: CASSFGYSFSYEQYF
v_call: TRBV11-2; j_call: TRBJ2-1; d_call: TRBD2; clone_size: many; cdr3_nt: TGTGCCAGCAGCTTGATTGGGGGGGGCTCCTACAATGAGCAGTTCTTC; cdr3_aa: CASSLIGGGSYNEQFF
v_call: TRBV28; j_call: TRBJ1-1; d_call: NA; clone_size: many; cdr3_nt: TGTGCCAGCAGTTTACAGGGGATGCTGACTGAAGCTTTCTTT; cdr3_aa: CASSLQGMLTEAFF
v_call: TRBV5-1; j_call: TRBJ2-3; d_call: NA; clone_size: many; cdr3_nt: TGCGCCAGCAGCCCGAGAGGGTTTGGGGCAGATACGCAGTATTTT; cdr3_aa: CASSPRGFGADTQYF